Listed here is a single TCR beta chain. The data were taken from a study of cytomegalovirus exposure and HLA in healthy donors. Germline lookup yields CDR1 SEHNR and CDR2 FQNEAQ (reference sequence). Trimming removed 1 base from V and 7 bases from J, with 8 bases in between. The CDR3 has 13 residues. The PCR made use of 60 Vbeta and 13 Jbeta primers. The method was immunoSEQ multiplex PCR; TCRdb's version includes in-frame clones alone and lacks a portion of them. The data hold 100,000 to 150,000 clones, with roughly 80% observed a single time. Sequencing used PBMCs. This rearrangement joins TRBV7-9 to TRBJ1-5; TRBD1 might be the D (5 bases). This TCR was recovered from a woman aged 40 to 50 in good health and CMV-seronegative. The CDR3 nucleotides are TGTGCCAGCAGCTTAGGGGGGGGACAGCCCCAGCATTTT. Protein product: CASSLGGGQPQHF.